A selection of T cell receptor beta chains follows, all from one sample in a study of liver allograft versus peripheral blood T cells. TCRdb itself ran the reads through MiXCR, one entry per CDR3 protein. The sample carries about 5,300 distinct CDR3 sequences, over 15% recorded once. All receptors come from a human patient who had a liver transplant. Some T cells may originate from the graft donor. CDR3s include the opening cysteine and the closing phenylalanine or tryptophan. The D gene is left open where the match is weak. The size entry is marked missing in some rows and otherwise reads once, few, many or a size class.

cdr3_nt: TGTGCCATCGGACAGGGGCACGAGCAGTACTTC
cdr3_aa: CAIGQGHEQYF
v_call: TRBV10-3
d_call: TRBD1
clone_size: .
j_call: TRBJ2-7

cdr3_nt: TGTGCCAGCAGCTGGAGGGTCGACTCTGGGGCCAACGTCCTGACTTTC
cdr3_aa: CASSWRVDSGANVLTF
v_call: TRBV5-5
d_call: .
clone_size: medium-sized
j_call: TRBJ2-6

cdr3_nt: TGTGCCACCAGTAGGGACAGAAACTATGGCTACACCTTC
cdr3_aa: CATSRDRNYGYTF
v_call: TRBV15
d_call: TRBD1
clone_size: medium-sized
j_call: TRBJ1-2

cdr3_nt: TGTGCCAGCATCTCATCCGCAGGGTTCGAGCAGTACTTC
cdr3_aa: CASISSAGFEQYF
v_call: TRBV6-5
d_call: .
clone_size: medium-sized
j_call: TRBJ2-7

cdr3_nt: TGTGCCAGCAGCGTAGGACTAGCGGGGGTAGGAGATACGCAGTATTTT
cdr3_aa: CASSVGLAGVGDTQYF
v_call: TRBV9
d_call: TRBD2
clone_size: .
j_call: TRBJ2-3

cdr3_nt: TGTGCCAGCAGTTTTCTATCTTTCAGGGACACCTACGAGCAGTACTTC
cdr3_aa: CASSFLSFRDTYEQYF
v_call: TRBV28
d_call: .
clone_size: many
j_call: TRBJ2-7

cdr3_nt: TGTGCCAGCAGCTTGAGACAGGGGCACACTGAAGCTTTCTTT
cdr3_aa: CASSLRQGHTEAFF
v_call: TRBV5-5
d_call: TRBD1
clone_size: .
j_call: TRBJ1-1

cdr3_nt: TGTGCCAGCACCCCGGGACAGCTAACCGGGGAGCTGTTTTTT
cdr3_aa: CASTPGQLTGELFF
v_call: TRBV6-2/TRBV6-3
d_call: TRBD1
clone_size: few
j_call: TRBJ2-2

cdr3_nt: TGCAGCGCTCGGGGGAGACAGACCCAGTACTTC
cdr3_aa: CSARGRQTQYF
v_call: TRBV29-1
d_call: .
clone_size: medium-sized
j_call: TRBJ2-5

cdr3_nt: TGTGCCAGCAGTTACGCGGGGCTGTTGGACACTGAAGCTTTCTTT
cdr3_aa: CASSYAGLLDTEAFF
v_call: TRBV6-5
d_call: .
clone_size: many
j_call: TRBJ1-1

cdr3_nt: TGTGCCAGCAGTGAAGTTGGGCTTCTGCATTTT
cdr3_aa: CASSEVGLLHF
v_call: TRBV2
d_call: .
clone_size: .
j_call: TRBJ1-5

cdr3_nt: TGTGCCAGCAGTACCTACACCGGGGAGCTGTTTTTT
cdr3_aa: CASSTYTGELFF
v_call: TRBV28
d_call: .
clone_size: .
j_call: TRBJ2-2

cdr3_nt: TGTGCCAGCAGCCCGCCCCTCGGGAAGGACAGGGAGGCCAATGAGCAGTTCTTC
cdr3_aa: CASSPPLGKDREANEQFF
v_call: TRBV28
d_call: TRBD1
clone_size: medium-sized
j_call: TRBJ2-1

cdr3_nt: TGTGCCAGCAGTCCAGACCCTAGAGGGGAGCAGTACTTC
cdr3_aa: CASSPDPRGEQYF
v_call: TRBV6-5
d_call: .
clone_size: many
j_call: TRBJ2-7

cdr3_nt: TGTGCCTCCGCCGGGACAGGGGGCCAAAAAGCTTTCTTT
cdr3_aa: CASAGTGGQKAFF
v_call: TRBV6-5
d_call: TRBD1
clone_size: many
j_call: TRBJ1-1

cdr3_nt: TGTGCCAGCAGTGGTTTAAGAACTTGCCAAGAGACCCAGTACTTC
cdr3_aa: CASSGLRTCQETQYF
v_call: TRBV6-7
d_call: .
clone_size: many
j_call: TRBJ2-5

cdr3_nt: TGCAGTGCTAGAAAGGGATGGTCGGAATCACCCCTCCACTTT
cdr3_aa: CSARKGWSESPLHF
v_call: TRBV20-1
d_call: .
clone_size: medium-sized
j_call: TRBJ1-6

cdr3_nt: TGTGCCAGCACACCGACAGGGGCCGGCCCCAATGAGCAGTTCTTC
cdr3_aa: CASTPTGAGPNEQFF
v_call: TRBV19
d_call: TRBD1
clone_size: medium-sized
j_call: TRBJ2-1

cdr3_nt: TGTGCCAGCAGTACCTGGACAGGGGGCGGGTACGAGCAGTACTTC
cdr3_aa: CASSTWTGGGYEQYF
v_call: TRBV28
d_call: TRBD1
clone_size: many
j_call: TRBJ2-7

cdr3_nt: TGTGCCAGCAGTTTGGTCGGACTAGCGGACCAAGAGACCCAGTACTTC
cdr3_aa: CASSLVGLADQETQYF
v_call: TRBV28
d_call: TRBD2
clone_size: many
j_call: TRBJ2-5

cdr3_nt: TGTGCCAGCAGCTTAGTGGACAGCAACTATGGCTACACCTTC
cdr3_aa: CASSLVDSNYGYTF
v_call: TRBV7-9
d_call: .
clone_size: medium-sized
j_call: TRBJ1-2

cdr3_nt: TGTGCCAGCAGCGTAGGGGCTTTTGGACTAGTCGTCGGGGAGCTGTTTTTT
cdr3_aa: CASSVGAFGLVVGELFF
v_call: TRBV9
d_call: TRBD2
clone_size: many
j_call: TRBJ2-2

cdr3_nt: TGTGCCAGCAGGGGACCGGGACAGGCAAAAAAGGAGTTCTTC
cdr3_aa: CASRGPGQAKKEFF
v_call: TRBV27
d_call: TRBD1
clone_size: .
j_call: TRBJ2-1

cdr3_nt: TGCAGTGCTAGTACAGGGGCCAATCTGGTTGGCACTGAAGCTTTCTTT
cdr3_aa: CSASTGANLVGTEAFF
v_call: TRBV20-1
d_call: TRBD1
clone_size: .
j_call: TRBJ1-1

cdr3_nt: TGTGCCAGCAGCCTAGCGGGGGGATTTGGGACTGAGCAGTTCTTC
cdr3_aa: CASSLAGGFGTEQFF
v_call: TRBV7-2
d_call: TRBD2
clone_size: few
j_call: TRBJ2-1

cdr3_nt: TGTGCCTGGAGTCGGGGCGGGGAGCTGTTTTTT
cdr3_aa: CAWSRGGELFF
v_call: TRBV30
d_call: .
clone_size: many
j_call: TRBJ2-2

cdr3_nt: TGCAGTGCAATGACAGTTAGCAATCAGCCCCAGCATTTT
cdr3_aa: CSAMTVSNQPQHF
v_call: TRBV20-1
d_call: .
clone_size: medium-sized
j_call: TRBJ1-5

cdr3_nt: TGTGCCAGCACCCTTTTGGCAGGGATAGATGAGCAGTTCTTC
cdr3_aa: CASTLLAGIDEQFF
v_call: TRBV12-3/TRBV12-4
d_call: .
clone_size: many
j_call: TRBJ2-1

cdr3_nt: TGTGCCAGTAGTATTTCAGGCTCTGGGGCCAACGTCCTGACTTTC
cdr3_aa: CASSISGSGANVLTF
v_call: TRBV19
d_call: .
clone_size: medium-sized
j_call: TRBJ2-6

cdr3_nt: TGTGCCACCAGCAGAGATAGCGTCTCGGATACGCAGTATTTT
cdr3_aa: CATSRDSVSDTQYF
v_call: TRBV15
d_call: .
clone_size: many
j_call: TRBJ2-3

cdr3_nt: TGTGCCAGCCGCGGAGCGGGGGCCGGGTACAATGAGCAGTTCTTC
cdr3_aa: CASRGAGAGYNEQFF
v_call: TRBV12-3/TRBV12-4
d_call: TRBD2
clone_size: many
j_call: TRBJ2-1

cdr3_nt: TGTGCCAGCAGTCCCGCCAGTAGCTATGGCTACACCTTC
cdr3_aa: CASSPASSYGYTF
v_call: TRBV6-5
d_call: .
clone_size: large
j_call: TRBJ1-2

cdr3_nt: TGTGCCAGCAGTTTTCCGGGATTCTACGAGCAGTACTTC
cdr3_aa: CASSFPGFYEQYF
v_call: TRBV28
d_call: .
clone_size: medium-sized
j_call: TRBJ2-7

cdr3_nt: .
cdr3_aa: CISVPEASRDSNYGYTF
v_call: TRBV7-5
d_call: .
clone_size: medium-sized
j_call: TRBJ1-2